Here is one TCR beta chain with its context. Its antigen is unknown. There are no base qualities to consult, and no much larger clone falls within one base. Reading the germline V gene gives CDR1 SGHTA and CDR2 FQGTGA. At the junction V is shortened by 1 base and J by 4 bases, with 12 bases in between. Spanning cysteine to phenylalanine, the CDR3 consists of 15 amino acids. Only the CDR3 portion is preserved as DNA: 45 bases, with reading frame beginning at the first base. These data come from a study of blood T cell repertoires in COVID-19 (dated by TCRdb to 2018 to 2021). With regard to the full study: The collaborator samples originated in the United States, Italy and Spain and spanned the acute and convalescent phases of COVID-19. The repertoires were released in a freely available public database meant as a resource for research on the immune response to SARS-CoV-2. Where available, HLA class I and class II types were taken from metadata supplied by the sample provider and were not determined by assay-based typing. Samples came from the ongoing ImmuneRACE study (first 160 participants) plus 1,254 subjects from 6 global collaborators. The material from the prospective study consisted of cDNA or gDNA derived from T cells, B-cell-depleted T cells, or PBMCs. Nearly every sample came with metadata listing a de-identified subject ID, COVID-19 status, age in years and sex. Subjects who had been exposed to COVID-19, were actively infected with it, or had recovered from it provided the deeply sampled blood TCRbeta repertoires that made up the dataset. Overall study outcomes, separate from this receptor: The amount of clinical and demographic metadata varied by source and participant and was provided uncurated.

TCRbeta CDR3 regions were amplified from genomic DNA using the immunoSEQ Assay, a bias-controlled multiplex PCR. Per the authors' processing: Within the assay, amplification of reference gene primers was used to estimate how many nucleated cells each sample contained. To quantify the absolute abundance of each unique TCRbeta CDR3 rearrangement, sequence reads were collapsed and filtered. For each sample, productive Simpson clonality was calculated as the square root of Simpson's diversity index over productive rearrangements. The clones in this table, taken by TCRdb from immuneACCESS, are in-frame only. Not every clone is retained; where verified, under half of the shortfall comes from an unresolved V gene, and the cause of the rest is unknown. The DNA was the basis for D and trimming; V, J and clone size are from that table. For this sample the table gives 350,000 or so clones, of which 92% were detected only once. Of the sample, roughly 20% falls within the top ten clones.

Enrolling through a virtual design, the prospective study's participants ranged in age from roughly 18 to 89 years and lived across approximately 25 United States geographic areas. In the prospective study, cohorts were assigned on the basis of participant-reported clinical history obtained from a screening survey and a study questionnaire. Recovered participants in ImmuneRACE Cohort 3 were defined by two consecutive negative NP/OP PCR tests, clearance by a healthcare professional, or resolution of symptoms. In the prospective study, mobile phlebotomists collected whole blood, serum and a nasopharyngeal or oropharyngeal swab from each participant. Additional blood draws and questionnaires over an approximately two-month period could optionally be provided by prospective study participants. Before DNA extraction, blood samples from the prospective study were shipped at room temperature or frozen.

This sequence was found in a woman aged 25 to 39 who had recovered from COVID-19. Material for sequencing was PBMCs or T cells enriched from blood (not recorded which). In this chain, TRBV7-3 is recombined with TRBJ2-3, with a weak D call of TRBD2 (6 bases match). The CDR3 amino acid sequence is: CASSLMATRSDTQYF. The nucleotides are TGTGCCAGCAGCTTAATGGCGACTAGGTCAGATACGCAGTATTTT.